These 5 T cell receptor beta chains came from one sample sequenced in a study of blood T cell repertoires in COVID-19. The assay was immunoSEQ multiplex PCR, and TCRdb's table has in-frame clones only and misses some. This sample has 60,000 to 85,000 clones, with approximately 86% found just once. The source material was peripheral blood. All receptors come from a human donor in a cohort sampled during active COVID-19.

The CDR3 protein is CASSSQGDTGELFF. In DNA, the CDR3 is TGTGCCAGCAGCTCCCAGGGGGACACCGGGGAGCTGTTTTTT. The V gene is TRBV7-9, the J gene TRBJ2-2; TRBD1 matches 7 bases. Germline lookup yields CDR1 SEHNR and CDR2 FQNEAQ (reference sequence). CDR3 length equals 14 residues. J lost 3 bases, V lost 4 bases, and 2 bases had no gene match.

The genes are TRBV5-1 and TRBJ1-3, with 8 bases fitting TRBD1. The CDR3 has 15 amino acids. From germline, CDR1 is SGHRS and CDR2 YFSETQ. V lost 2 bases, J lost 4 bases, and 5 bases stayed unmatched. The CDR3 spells CASSFGQGGGNTIYF. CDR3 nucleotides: TGCGCCAGCAGCTTCGGACAGGGCGGAGGAAACACCATATATTTT. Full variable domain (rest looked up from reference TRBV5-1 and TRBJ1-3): KAGVTQTPRYLIKTRGQQVTLSCSPISGHRSVSWYQQTPGQGLQFLFEYFSETQRNKGNFPGRFSGRQFSNSRSEMNVSTLELGDSALYLCASSFGQGGGNTIYFGEGSWLTVV.

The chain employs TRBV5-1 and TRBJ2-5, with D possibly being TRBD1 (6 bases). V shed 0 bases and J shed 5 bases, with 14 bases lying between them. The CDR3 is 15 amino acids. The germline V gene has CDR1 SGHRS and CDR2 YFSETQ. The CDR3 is CASSLGDNRRETQYF. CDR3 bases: TGCGCCAGCAGCTTGGGGGACAATCGGAGGGAGACCCAGTACTTC.

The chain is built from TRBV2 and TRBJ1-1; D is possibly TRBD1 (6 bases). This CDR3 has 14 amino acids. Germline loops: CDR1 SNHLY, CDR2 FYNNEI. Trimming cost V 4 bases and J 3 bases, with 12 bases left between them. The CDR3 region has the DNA TGTGCCAGCAGTGTGGACAGCCAATACACTGAAGCTTTCTTT. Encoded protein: CASSVDSQYTEAFF.

In DNA, the CDR3 is TGTGCCAGCAGCGTAGAGGCAAGAATTGGAGCAAATACGCAGTATTTT. This codes for CASSVEARIGANTQYF. The chain links TRBV9 to TRBJ2-3; D remains unclear. V was shortened by 0 bases and J by 7 bases, with 18 bases between the two germline ends. The germline gives CDR1 SGDLS, CDR2 YYNGEE. The CDR3 is 16 residues long.